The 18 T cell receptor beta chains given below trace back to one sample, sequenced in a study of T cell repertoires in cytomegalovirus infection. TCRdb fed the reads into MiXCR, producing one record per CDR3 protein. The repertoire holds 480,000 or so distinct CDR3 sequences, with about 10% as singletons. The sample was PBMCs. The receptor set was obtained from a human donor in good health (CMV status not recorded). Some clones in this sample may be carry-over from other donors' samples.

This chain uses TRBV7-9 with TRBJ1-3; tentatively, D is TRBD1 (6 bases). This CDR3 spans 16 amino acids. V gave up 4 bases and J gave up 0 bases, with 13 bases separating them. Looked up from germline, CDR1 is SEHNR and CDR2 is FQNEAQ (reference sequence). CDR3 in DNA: TGTGCCAGCAGCTCGAGCGGAGGGGGCTCTGGAAACACCATATATTTT. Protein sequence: CASSSSGGGSGNTIYF.

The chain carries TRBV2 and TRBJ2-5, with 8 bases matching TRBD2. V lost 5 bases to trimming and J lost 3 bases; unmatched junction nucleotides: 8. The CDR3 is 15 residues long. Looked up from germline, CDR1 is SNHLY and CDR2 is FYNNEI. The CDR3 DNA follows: TGTGCCAGCAGTAGGGAGACTAGCGAGAAAGAGACCCAGTACTTC. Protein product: CASSRETSEKETQYF.

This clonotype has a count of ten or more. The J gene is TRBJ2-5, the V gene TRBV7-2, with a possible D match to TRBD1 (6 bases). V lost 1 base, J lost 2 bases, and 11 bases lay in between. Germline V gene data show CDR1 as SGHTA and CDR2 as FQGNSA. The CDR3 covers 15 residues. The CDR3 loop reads CASSLGVGAQETQYF. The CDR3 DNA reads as TGTGCCAGCAGCTTAGGGGTGGGGGCTCAAGAGACCCAGTACTTC.

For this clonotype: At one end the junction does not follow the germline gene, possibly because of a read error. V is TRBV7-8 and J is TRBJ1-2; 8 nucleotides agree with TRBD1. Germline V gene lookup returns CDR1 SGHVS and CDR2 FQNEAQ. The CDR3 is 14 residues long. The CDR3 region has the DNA TGTGCCATCAGCTTACGACAGGGGAGCTATGGCTACACCTTC. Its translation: CAISLRQGSYGYTF.

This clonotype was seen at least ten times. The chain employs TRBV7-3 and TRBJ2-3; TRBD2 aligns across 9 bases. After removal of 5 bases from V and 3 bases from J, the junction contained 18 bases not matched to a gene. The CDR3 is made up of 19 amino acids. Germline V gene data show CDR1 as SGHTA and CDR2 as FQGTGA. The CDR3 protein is CASSPNRRGGARRTDTQYF. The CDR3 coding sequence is TGTGCCAGCAGCCCGAACCGGCGGGGGGGCGCGAGGAGGACAGATACGCAGTATTTT.

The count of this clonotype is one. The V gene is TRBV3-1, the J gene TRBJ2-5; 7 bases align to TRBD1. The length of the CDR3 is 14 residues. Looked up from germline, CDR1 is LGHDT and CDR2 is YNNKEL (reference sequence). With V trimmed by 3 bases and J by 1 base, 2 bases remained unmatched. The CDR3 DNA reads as TGTGCCAGCAGCCACGGGGACAGCCAAGAGACCCAGTACTTC. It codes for CASSHGDSQETQYF.

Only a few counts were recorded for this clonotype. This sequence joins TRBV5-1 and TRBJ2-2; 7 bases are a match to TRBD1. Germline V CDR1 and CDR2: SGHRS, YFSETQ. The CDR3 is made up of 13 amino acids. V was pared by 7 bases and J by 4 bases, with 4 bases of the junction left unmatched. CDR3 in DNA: TGCGCCAGCGGGACAGAAGTCACCGGGGAGCTGTTTTTT. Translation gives CASGTEVTGELFF.

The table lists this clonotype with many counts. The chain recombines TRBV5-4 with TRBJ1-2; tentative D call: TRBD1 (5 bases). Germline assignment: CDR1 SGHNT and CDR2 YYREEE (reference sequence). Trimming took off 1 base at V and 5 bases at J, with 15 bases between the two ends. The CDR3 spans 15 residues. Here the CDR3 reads CASSLKLDRAYGYTF. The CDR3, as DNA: TGTGCCAGCAGCTTGAAGCTTGACAGAGCGTATGGCTACACCTTC.

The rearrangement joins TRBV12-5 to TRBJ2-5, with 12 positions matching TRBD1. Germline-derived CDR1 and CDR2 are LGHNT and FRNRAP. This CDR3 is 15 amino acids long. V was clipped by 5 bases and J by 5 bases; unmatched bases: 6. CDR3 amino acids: CASGAGTGGMETQYF. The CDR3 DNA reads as TGTGCTAGTGGTGCCGGGACAGGGGGCATGGAGACCCAGTACTTC.

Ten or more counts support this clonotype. The DNA for the CDR3 is TGCAGCGCTCGACAGGGTACTAGCTATGGCTACACCTTC. It yields the protein CSARQGTSYGYTF. The chain couples TRBV29-1 to TRBJ1-2, with TRBD1 matching over 7 bases. J was trimmed by 4 bases and V by 7 bases; bases with no gene match: 9. The germline V gene encodes CDR1 SQVTM and CDR2 ANQGSEA. CDR3 size: 13 residues.

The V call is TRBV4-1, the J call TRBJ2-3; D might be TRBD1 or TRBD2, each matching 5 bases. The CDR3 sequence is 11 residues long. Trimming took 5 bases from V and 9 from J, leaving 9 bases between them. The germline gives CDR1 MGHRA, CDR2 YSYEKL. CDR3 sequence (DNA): TGCGCCAGCAGCGAAGGGACCACGCAGTATTTT. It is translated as CASSEGTTQYF.

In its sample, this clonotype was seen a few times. Here the CDR3 DNA reads TGTGCCAGCAGTGAACTAGCGGGGTCGGCCGGGGAGCTGTTTTTT. Its translation: CASSELAGSAGELFF. This rearrangement joins TRBV2 to TRBJ2-2; 9 bases fit TRBD2. Per the germline V gene, CDR1 is SNHLY and CDR2 is FYNNEI. The ends lost 2 bases at V and 6 bases at J; junction bases unmatched: 4. The CDR3 consists of 15 residues.

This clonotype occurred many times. The CDR3 bases are TGTGCCAGCAGCCCCTGGACTAGCGACACCGGGGAGCTGTTTTTT. Translation gives CASSPWTSDTGELFF. The chain joins TRBV7-8 to TRBJ2-2; 9 bases agree with TRBD2. V shed 5 bases, J shed 3 bases, and the junction held 4 bases outside the gene matches. Germline assignment: CDR1 SGHVS and CDR2 FQNEAQ. The CDR3 runs to 15 residues.

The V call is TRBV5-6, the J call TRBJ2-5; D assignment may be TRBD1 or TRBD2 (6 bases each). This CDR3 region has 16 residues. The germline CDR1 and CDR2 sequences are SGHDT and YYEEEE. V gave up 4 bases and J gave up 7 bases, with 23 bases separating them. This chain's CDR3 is CASSLEAWGAVGTQYF. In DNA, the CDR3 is TGTGCCAGCAGCCTTGAGGCGTGGGGGGCAGTGGGGACCCAGTACTTC. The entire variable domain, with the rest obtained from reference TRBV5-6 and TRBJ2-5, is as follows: DAGVTQSPTHLIKTRGQQVTLRCSPKSGHDTVSWYQQALGQGPQFIFQYYEEEERQRGNFPDRFSGHQFPNYSSELNVNALLLGDSALYLCASSLEAWGAVGTQYFGPGTRLLVL.

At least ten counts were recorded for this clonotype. The CDR3 sequence: CSAQPGTTEAFF. In DNA form, the CDR3 reads TGCAGCGCCCAACCGGGGACCACTGAAGCTTTCTTT. V usage is TRBV29-1 and J usage is TRBJ1-1, with D possibly matching TRBD1 (5 bases). V lost 7 bases, J lost 4 bases, and 13 bases lay in between. CDR3 size: 12 residues. CDR1 SQVTM and CDR2 ANQGSEA come from the germline V gene. The full variable domain, in which reference TRBV29-1 and TRBJ1-1 provide the parts outside the CDR3, is SAVISQKPSRDICQRGTSLTIQCQVDSQVTMMFWYRQQPGQSLTLIATANQGSEATYESGFVIDKFPISRPNLTFSTLTVSNMSPEDSSIYLCSAQPGTTEAFFGQGTRLTVV.

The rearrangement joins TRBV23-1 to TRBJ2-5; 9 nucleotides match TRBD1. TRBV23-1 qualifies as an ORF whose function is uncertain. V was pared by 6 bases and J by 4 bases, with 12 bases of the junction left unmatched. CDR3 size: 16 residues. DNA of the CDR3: TGCGCCAGCAGAGGGGTGGAGGGACAGGGATCAGAGACCCAGTACTTC. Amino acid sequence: CASRGVEGQGSETQYF.

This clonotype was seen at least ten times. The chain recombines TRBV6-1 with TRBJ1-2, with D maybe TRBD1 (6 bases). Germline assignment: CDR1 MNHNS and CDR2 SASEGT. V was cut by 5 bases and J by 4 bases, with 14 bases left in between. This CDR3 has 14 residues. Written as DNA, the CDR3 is TGTGCCAGCAGTTTTCTAGGGGGGACCTATGGCTACACCTTC. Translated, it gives CASSFLGGTYGYTF.

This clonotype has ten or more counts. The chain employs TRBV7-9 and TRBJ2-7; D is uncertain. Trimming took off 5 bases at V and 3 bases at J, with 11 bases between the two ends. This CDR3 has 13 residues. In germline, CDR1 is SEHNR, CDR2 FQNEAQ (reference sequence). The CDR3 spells CASSTEVGYEQYF. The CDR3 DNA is TGTGCCAGCAGCACAGAAGTTGGCTACGAGCAGTACTTC.